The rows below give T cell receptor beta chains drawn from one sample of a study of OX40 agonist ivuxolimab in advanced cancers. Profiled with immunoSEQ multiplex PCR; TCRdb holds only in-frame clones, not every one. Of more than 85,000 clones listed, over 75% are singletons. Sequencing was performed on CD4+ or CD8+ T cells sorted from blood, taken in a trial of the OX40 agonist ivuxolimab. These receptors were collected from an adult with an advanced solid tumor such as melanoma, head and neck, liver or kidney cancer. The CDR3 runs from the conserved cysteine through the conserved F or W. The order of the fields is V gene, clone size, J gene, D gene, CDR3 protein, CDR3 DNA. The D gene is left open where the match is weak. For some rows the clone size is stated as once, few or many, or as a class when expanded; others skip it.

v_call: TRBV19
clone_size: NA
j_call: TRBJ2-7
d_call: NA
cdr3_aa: CASSRGGGTYEQYF
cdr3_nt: TGTGCCAGTAGTCGGGGAGGGGGTACCTACGAGCAGTACTTC

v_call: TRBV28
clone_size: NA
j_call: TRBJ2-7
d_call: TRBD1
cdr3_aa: CASSLPGQGSYEQYF
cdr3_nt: TGTGCCAGCAGTCTCCCGGGACAGGGTTCCTACGAGCAGTACTTC

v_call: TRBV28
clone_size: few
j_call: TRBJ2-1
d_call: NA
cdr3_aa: CASSTRLRVDEQFF
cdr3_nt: TGTGCCAGCAGTACGAGACTGCGGGTGGATGAGCAGTTCTTC

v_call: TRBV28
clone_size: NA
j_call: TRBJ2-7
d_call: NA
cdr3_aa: CASSLWGQGMGQMNSYEQYF
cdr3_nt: TGTGCCAGCAGTTTATGGGGGCAGGGGATGGGGCAGATGAACTCCTACGAGCAGTACTTC

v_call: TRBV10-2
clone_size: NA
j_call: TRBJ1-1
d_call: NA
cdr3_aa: CASSADRGLNTEAFF
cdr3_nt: TGCGCCAGCAGTGCGGACAGAGGTTTGAACACTGAAGCTTTCTTT

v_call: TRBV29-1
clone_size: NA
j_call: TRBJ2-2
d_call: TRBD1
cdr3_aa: CSVGTGGTGELFF
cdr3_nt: TGCAGCGTTGGGACAGGGGGCACCGGGGAGCTGTTTTTT

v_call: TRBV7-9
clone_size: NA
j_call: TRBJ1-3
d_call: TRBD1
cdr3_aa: CASSPTGTIYF
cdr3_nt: TGTGCCAGCAGCCCGACAGGGACCATATATTTT

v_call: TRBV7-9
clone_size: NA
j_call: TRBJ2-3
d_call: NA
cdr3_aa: CASSSRSDRYTQYF
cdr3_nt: TGTGCCAGCAGCTCCAGGTCAGATCGATATACGCAGTATTTT

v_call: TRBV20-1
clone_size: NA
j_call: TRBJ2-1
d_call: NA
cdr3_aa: CSTRGDNEQFF
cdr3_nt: TGCAGTACCCGCGGGGACAATGAGCAGTTCTTC

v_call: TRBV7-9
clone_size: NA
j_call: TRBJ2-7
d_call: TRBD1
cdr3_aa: CASSLSSGQGSYEQYF
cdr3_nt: TGTGCCAGCAGCCTCAGCTCGGGACAGGGGTCATACGAGCAGTACTTC

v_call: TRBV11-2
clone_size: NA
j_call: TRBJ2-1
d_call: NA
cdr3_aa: CASSLEAGSYNEQFF
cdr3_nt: TGTGCCAGCAGCTTAGAGGCAGGTAGTTACAATGAGCAGTTCTTC

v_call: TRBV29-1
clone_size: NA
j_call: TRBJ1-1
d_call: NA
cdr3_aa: CSVEDLGAEAFF
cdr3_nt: TGCAGCGTTGAAGATCTAGGCGCTGAAGCTTTCTTT

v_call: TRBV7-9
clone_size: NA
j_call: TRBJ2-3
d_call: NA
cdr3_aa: CASSLADRLSTDTQYF
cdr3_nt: TGTGCCAGCAGCTTAGCGGACCGCCTTTCCACAGATACGCAGTATTTT

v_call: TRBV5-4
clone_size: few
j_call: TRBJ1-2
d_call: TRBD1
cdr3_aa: CASSLMGQIGDGYTF
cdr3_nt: TGTGCCAGCAGCTTGATGGGACAGATCGGGGATGGCTACACCTTC

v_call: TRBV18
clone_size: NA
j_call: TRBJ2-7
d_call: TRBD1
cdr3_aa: CASSPLGTGATYEQYF
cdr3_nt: TGTGCCAGCTCACCACTTGGGACAGGGGCGACCTACGAGCAGTACTTC

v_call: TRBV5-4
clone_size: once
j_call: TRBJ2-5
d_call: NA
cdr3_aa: CASSFAGVETQYF
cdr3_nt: TGTGCCAGCAGCTTCGCAGGGGTAGAGACCCAGTACTTC